This T cell receptor (beta chain) was captured by sequencing in a study of blood T cells in healthy people across ages. The authors ran a second PCR of about 6 to 11 cycles using a sample-barcoded 5' primer and a J-beta primer mix. TCRdb reprocessed the 5' RACE reads with MiXCR, giving one entry per CDR3 protein. The sample has 700,000 to 1,000,000 distinct CDR3 sequences; more than 40% are singletons. Regarding the study as a whole: One million T cells yielded diversity estimates that were considered underestimates.

Concerning this clonotype itself: The antigen is undetermined.

Germline-derived CDR1 and CDR2 are SGHTA and FQGNSA. The V and J ends lost 2 bases and 0 bases, in that order; junction bases with no gene match: 9. The CDR3 length is 18 residues. The origin of this receptor is a man between 60 and 75 years old in good health. Sequencing was performed on blood. The chain has TRBV7-2 and TRBJ2-3, with 9 bases matching TRBD1. The CDR3 loop is CASSLTSPGQGSTDTQYF. The CDR3 region has the DNA TGTGCCAGCAGCTTAACGTCCCCGGGACAGGGTAGCACAGATACGCAGTATTTT.